The next 17 T cell receptor beta chains were all read from a single sample in a study of cytomegalovirus exposure and HLA in healthy donors. Primers included in the PCR were 60 Vbeta and 13 Jbeta primers. The method was immunoSEQ multiplex PCR; TCRdb's version includes in-frame clones alone and lacks a portion of them. The profile shows 200,000 to 250,000 clones, approximately 88% of them singletons. Sequenced sample: PBMCs. The receptors derive from a boy younger than 10 in good health and CMV-seronegative.

In regard to this clone: Distinct nucleotide sequences in the sample also encode this CDR3. The chain carries TRBV7-8 and TRBJ2-7, with TRBD1 identical over 7 bases. The V gene's germline CDR1 is SGHVS and CDR2 FQNEAQ. The CDR3 length is 13 residues. Unmatched junction bases numbered 2, after V lost 4 bases and J lost 2 bases. The CDR3 spells CASSWGQTYEQYF. The DNA of the CDR3 is TGTGCCAGCAGCTGGGGACAGACCTACGAGCAGTACTTC.

The J gene is TRBJ2-7, the V gene TRBV29-1; 8 bases are a match to TRBD1. This CDR3 contains 11 residues. The germline V gene encodes CDR1 SQVTM and CDR2 ANQGSEA. J was trimmed by 5 bases and V by 6 bases; bases with no gene match: 3. CDR3 DNA sequence: TGCAGCGTGACAGGGGCCCACGAGCAGTACTTC. Translation gives CSVTGAHEQYF.

Notes on this clone: In the same sample, other DNA sequences code for this CDR3. V usage is TRBV30 and J usage is TRBJ1-2, with D tentatively TRBD1 (5 bases). Germline V gene sequence: CDR1 GTSNPN, CDR2 SVGIG (reference sequence). The CDR3 totals 13 residues. V dropped 1 base and J dropped 2 bases, with 8 bases sitting between them. The CDR3 spells CAWSEDSNYGYTF. Written as DNA, the CDR3 is TGTGCCTGGAGTGAAGACAGCAACTATGGCTACACCTTC.

This clone was observed a few times. The J gene is TRBJ1-2, the V gene TRBV5-6; D is unresolved. Trimming removed 2 bases from V and 0 bases from J, with 5 bases in between. The germline CDR1 and CDR2 sequences are SGHDT and YYEEEE. This CDR3 region has 13 residues. CDR3 in amino acids: CASSLTANYGYTF. In DNA, the CDR3 is TGTGCCAGCAGCTTAACGGCTAACTATGGCTACACCTTC.

This clone was detected a few times. A read error may produce the germline difference seen at one junction end. V gene TRBV7-9 combines with J gene TRBJ2-6; D may be TRBD1 (6 bases). Germline V gene data show CDR1 as SEHNR and CDR2 as FQNEAQ (reference sequence). The CDR3 has 16 residues. Here the CDR3 reads CSSSPAYGTGANVLTF. The CDR3 DNA reads TGTTCCAGCAGCCCAGCGTATGGGACAGGGGCCAACGTCCTGACTTTC.

The gene calls are TRBV27 and TRBJ2-5, with 8 bases that match TRBD1. V gave up 1 base and J gave up 7 bases; unmatched junction bases: 5. Germline lookup yields CDR1 MNHEY and CDR2 SMNVEV (reference sequence). CDR3 length: 14 amino acids. The CDR3 sequence: CASSLFGQGGTQYF. CDR3 nucleotide sequence: TGTGCCAGCAGTTTATTTGGACAGGGTGGGACCCAGTACTTC.

V is TRBV7-6 and J is TRBJ1-2; D possibly corresponds to TRBD1 (5 bases). Germline CDR1 is SGHVS and CDR2 is FNYEAQ. This CDR3 is 13 amino acids long. The germline V and J ends were trimmed by 4 bases and 7 bases, with 13 bases remaining between them. The CDR3 DNA reads as TGTGCCAGCAGCTCCTGGAGGGGTCGTGGCTACACCTTC. Its protein is CASSSWRGRGYTF.

The CDR3 protein is CASTRDREVGEQFF. CDR3 bases: TGTGCCAGCACCCGGGACAGGGAGGTTGGTGAGCAGTTCTTC. This sequence joins TRBV11-3 and TRBJ2-1; 9 nucleotides align to TRBD1. V lost 7 bases and J lost 9; bases outside the gene matches: 10. Germline loops: CDR1 SGHNT, CDR2 YENEEA. The CDR3 contains 14 residues.

This chain links TRBV15 with TRBJ2-2, with D tentatively TRBD2 (5 bases). The CDR3 is made up of 15 amino acids. Germline lookup yields CDR1 LNHNV and CDR2 YYDKDF (reference sequence). Trimming removed 3 bases at V and 1 base at J, with 9 bases between. Written as DNA, the CDR3 is TGTGCCACCAGCAGCGGGATGGAGAACACCGGGGAGCTGTTTTTT. Translation gives CATSSGMENTGELFF.

CDR3 region: CASSSEGLAGVLQETQYF. The CDR3 DNA follows: TGTGCCAGCAGCTCCGAGGGACTAGCGGGGGTTCTCCAAGAGACCCAGTACTTC. The V call is TRBV7-9, the J call TRBJ2-5; 14 nucleotides agree with TRBD2. The CDR3 runs 18 residues. V shed 4 bases and J 1 base; nucleotides not matched to a gene: 8. The germline V gene encodes CDR1 SEHNR and CDR2 FQNEAQ (reference sequence).

The chain couples TRBV7-9 to TRBJ1-1; 9 bases are shared with TRBD1. Germline-derived CDR1 and CDR2 are SEHNR and FQNEAQ (reference sequence). CDR3 length: 17 amino acids. Trimming took 5 bases from V and 4 from J; bases not matched to a gene: 14. DNA of the CDR3: TGTGCCAGCAGCCCCGGGACAGGGTTCGGCAGTCGCACTGAAGCTTTCTTT. Amino acid sequence: CASSPGTGFGSRTEAFF. The variable domain in full, completed from reference TRBV7-9 and TRBJ1-1, reads DTGVSQNPRHKITKRGQNVTFRCDPISEHNRLYWYRQTLGQGPEFLTYFQNEAQLEKSRLLSDRFSAERPKGSFSTLEIQRTEQGDSAMYLCASSPGTGFGSRTEAFFGQGTRLTVV.

The gene calls are TRBV5-1 and TRBJ2-3; 9 bases are shared with TRBD2. The ends lost 2 bases at V and 5 bases at J; junction bases unmatched: 12. Germline CDR1 and CDR2: SGHRS and YFSETQ. This CDR3 contains 17 residues. The CDR3 is CASSFDLSSGTGDTQYF. CDR3 nucleotides: TGCGCCAGCAGCTTTGATCTTTCTAGCGGGACGGGAGATACGCAGTATTTT. Full variable domain (remainder filled in from reference TRBV5-1 and TRBJ2-3): KAGVTQTPRYLIKTRGQQVTLSCSPISGHRSVSWYQQTPGQGLQFLFEYFSETQRNKGNFPGRFSGRQFSNSRSEMNVSTLELGDSALYLCASSFDLSSGTGDTQYFGPGTRLTVL.

This sequence joins TRBV9 and TRBJ1-3; D is perhaps TRBD1 (6 bases). This CDR3 comprises 14 residues. The germline V and J ends were trimmed by 3 bases and 4 bases, with 11 bases remaining between them. Per germline, CDR1 SGDLS and CDR2 YYNGEE. DNA of the CDR3: TGTGCCAGCAGCGGTGGAGGACAGGGAAACACCATATATTTT. Protein: CASSGGGQGNTIYF.

The chain employs TRBV29-1 and TRBJ1-1; maybe TRBD1 (5 bases). The V end was cut by 1 base, the J end by 5 bases, with 17 bases between. Germline lookup yields CDR1 SQVTM and CDR2 ANQGSEA. CDR3 size: 15 residues. DNA for the CDR3: TGCAGCGTTGAAGTTAGCGGGGCGCGCCGGACTGAAGCTTTCTTT. This gives the protein CSVEVSGARRTEAFF.

This clone was observed once. V and J are TRBV19 and TRBJ1-3; weak D call: TRBD1 (5 bases). The germline gives CDR1 LNHDA, CDR2 SQIVND (reference sequence). This CDR3 has 15 amino acids. Trimming left V 5 bases short and J 0 bases short, with 11 bases between. The CDR3 sequence is CASSADTSSGNTIYF. The CDR3 coding sequence is TGTGCCAGTAGTGCGGACACAAGCTCTGGAAACACCATATATTTT. The variable domain in full, with the rest retrieved from reference TRBV19 and TRBJ1-3, is DGGITQSPKYLFRKEGQNVTLSCEQNLNHDAMYWYRQDPGQGLRLIYYSQIVNDFQKGDIAEGYSVSREKKESFPLTVTSAQKNPTAFYLCASSADTSSGNTIYFGEGSWLTVV.

The rearrangement joins TRBV6-4 to TRBJ2-3; no reliable D call. The CDR3 is 13 amino acids. Per germline, CDR1 MRHNA and CDR2 SNTAGT. V was pared by 4 bases and J by 6 bases, with 11 bases between. For the CDR3, the DNA is TGTGCCAGCAGTGCTTTCTTCAGGGATACGCAGTATTTT. Amino acid sequence: CASSAFFRDTQYF.

The chain is built from TRBV27 and TRBJ2-7; 7 positions match TRBD2. The CDR3 has 13 residues. V gave up 2 bases and J gave up 3 bases; unmatched junction bases: 1. CDR1 is MNHEY, CDR2 SMNVEV, per germline (reference sequence). The CDR3 DNA follows: TGTGCCAGCAGTTTAGGCGGGAGCTACGAGCAGTACTTC. Amino acid sequence: CASSLGGSYEQYF.